This is a list of T cell receptor beta chains from one sample in a study of blood T cell repertoires in COVID-19. TCRdb's table, derived via immunoSEQ multiplex PCR, lists solely in-frame clones and lacks some. The sample includes roughly 120,000 clones, around nine tenths of them seen just once. The sequencing sample was made of peripheral blood. All receptors come from a human donor in a cohort sampled during active COVID-19. The conserved cysteine and the conserved F or W are not part of the CDR3 here. Fields, in order: V gene, CDR3 protein.

V gene: TRBV10-2; CDR3 protein: ASKTTGGLYEQY
V gene: TRBV5-1; CDR3 protein: ASFRGERMRSDTQY
V gene: TRBV2; CDR3 protein: ASSESSQGRIRGGYT
V gene: TRBV6-1; CDR3 protein: ASSEMAGNQPQH
V gene: TRBV27; CDR3 protein: ASSLILGPGELF
V gene: TRBV9; CDR3 protein: ASSVQGLDYGYT
V gene: TRBV7-2; CDR3 protein: ASSLYRGLSQPQH
V gene: TRBV18; CDR3 protein: ASSSDRSGTIY
V gene: TRBV6-6; CDR3 protein: ASSYPQTNTGELF
V gene: TRBV3-1/TRBV3-2; CDR3 protein: ASSQAGNTEAF
V gene: TRBV10-3; CDR3 protein: AISDGTGVYSHTEAF
V gene: TRBV5-5; CDR3 protein: ASSLVPGTEYQPQH
V gene: TRBV7-2; CDR3 protein: ASSSGGGGQPQH
V gene: TRBV30; CDR3 protein: AWSWGVPEAF
V gene: TRBV30; CDR3 protein: AWSVLRPTYHRTDTQY
V gene: TRBV14; CDR3 protein: ASSQSRRGTDTQY
V gene: TRBV14; CDR3 protein: ASSHLTDPRNEQY
V gene: TRBV3-1/TRBV3-2; CDR3 protein: ASSPGGLNYGYT
V gene: TRBV3-1/TRBV3-2; CDR3 protein: ASSLSGRVYEQY
V gene: TRBV27; CDR3 protein: ASSDPGKAQPQH
V gene: TRBV11-2; CDR3 protein: ASSSPTDSYEQY
V gene: TRBV10-3; CDR3 protein: AISESWGGTEKLF
V gene: TRBV5-6; CDR3 protein: ASSLGATGSGELF
V gene: TRBV11-1; CDR3 protein: ASSPGFGDTQY
V gene: TRBV11-2; CDR3 protein: ASSLYRSGTGVNEQY
V gene: TRBV19; CDR3 protein: ASSTGTDNSPLH
V gene: TRBV10-3; CDR3 protein: AITRQGNYGYT
V gene: TRBV9; CDR3 protein: ASSVGGGSGYSSPLH
V gene: TRBV4-1; CDR3 protein: ASSQDFRGTTYNEQF
V gene: TRBV7-9; CDR3 protein: ASSLGDRGRKDTQY
V gene: TRBV27; CDR3 protein: ASSLLRTSGSTGELF
V gene: TRBV30; CDR3 protein: AWSVLSGFSDTQY
V gene: TRBV10-3; CDR3 protein: AISDRENTGELF
V gene: TRBV11-3; CDR3 protein: ASSFVGQGSSYEQY
V gene: TRBV3-1/TRBV3-2; CDR3 protein: ASSPQVAGGMFTQY
V gene: TRBV5-6; CDR3 protein: ASSLVRLRRPTPSEQY
V gene: TRBV11-2; CDR3 protein: ASSSVGQGVAEQY
V gene: TRBV6-5; CDR3 protein: ASRIDGTGREKLF
V gene: TRBV30; CDR3 protein: AWSAETGAF
V gene: TRBV3-1/TRBV3-2; CDR3 protein: ASSHLTGPVSGNTIY